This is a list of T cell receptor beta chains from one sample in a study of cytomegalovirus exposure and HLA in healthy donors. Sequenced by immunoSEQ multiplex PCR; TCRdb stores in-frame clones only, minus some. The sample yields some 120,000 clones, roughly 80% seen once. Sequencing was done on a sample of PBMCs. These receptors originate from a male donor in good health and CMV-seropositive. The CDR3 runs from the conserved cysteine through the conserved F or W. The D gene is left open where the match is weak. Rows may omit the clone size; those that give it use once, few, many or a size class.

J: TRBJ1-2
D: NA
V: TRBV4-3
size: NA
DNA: TGCGCCAGCAGCCAAAGACAGTCCTTTGGGAACTATGGCTACACCTTC
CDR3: CASSQRQSFGNYGYTF

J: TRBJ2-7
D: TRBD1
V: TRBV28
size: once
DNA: TGTGCCACCTTTATTAGGACAGGGTCTGGCTCCTACGAGCAGTACTTC
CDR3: CATFIRTGSGSYEQYF

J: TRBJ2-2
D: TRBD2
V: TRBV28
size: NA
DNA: TGTGCCAGCAGCCCTAGCGGGAGGATTCACGGGGAGCTGTTTTTT
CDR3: CASSPSGRIHGELFF

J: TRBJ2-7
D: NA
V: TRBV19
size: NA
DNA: TGTGCCAGTAGTCAAGAGGCCAATAGGTACGAGCAGTACTTC
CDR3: CASSQEANRYEQYF

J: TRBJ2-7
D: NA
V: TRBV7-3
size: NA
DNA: TGTGCCAGCAGCTTAAGTGGCTCGGGAGCGGACTACGAGCAGTACTTC
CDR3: CASSLSGSGADYEQYF

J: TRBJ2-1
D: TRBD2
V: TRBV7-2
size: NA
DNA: TGTGCCAGCAGCTTAGAAGCGGGAGTGTCCTACAATGAGCAGTTCTTC
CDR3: CASSLEAGVSYNEQFF

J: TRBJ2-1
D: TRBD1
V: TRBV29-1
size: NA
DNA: TGCAGCGTTGGGTTCTACAGGGGGCAGGAGGGGTTCTTC
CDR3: CSVGFYRGQEGFF

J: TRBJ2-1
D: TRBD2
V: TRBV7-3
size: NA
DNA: TGTGCCAGCAGCCCCCGCCCAGCGGGATACAATGAGCAGTTCTTC
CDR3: CASSPRPAGYNEQFF

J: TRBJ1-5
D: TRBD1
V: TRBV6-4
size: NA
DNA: TGTGCCAGCAGTCCAGGGGGCGAGGGCAATCAGCCCCAGCATTTT
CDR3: CASSPGGEGNQPQHF

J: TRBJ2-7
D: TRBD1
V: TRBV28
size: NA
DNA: TGTGCCAGCAGCTTACCCACACAGGGGGCCTTTTCCTACGAGCAGTACTTC
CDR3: CASSLPTQGAFSYEQYF

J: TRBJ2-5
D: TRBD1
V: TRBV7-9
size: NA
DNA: TGTGCCAGCAGCCTGGACAGGACCCAAGAGACCCAGTACTTC
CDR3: CASSLDRTQETQYF